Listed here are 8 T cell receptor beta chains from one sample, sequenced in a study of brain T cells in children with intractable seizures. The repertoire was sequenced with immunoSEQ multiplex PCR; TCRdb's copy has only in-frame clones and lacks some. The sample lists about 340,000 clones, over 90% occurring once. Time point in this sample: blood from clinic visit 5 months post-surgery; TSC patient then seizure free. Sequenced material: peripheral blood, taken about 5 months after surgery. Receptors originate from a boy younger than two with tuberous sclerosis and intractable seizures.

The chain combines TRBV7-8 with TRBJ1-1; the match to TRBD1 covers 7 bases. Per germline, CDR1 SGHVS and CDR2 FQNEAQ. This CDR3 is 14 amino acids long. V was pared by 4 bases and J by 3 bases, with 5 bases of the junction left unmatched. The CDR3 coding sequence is TGTGCCAGCAGCTATAACAGGGGCGACACTGAAGCTTTCTTT. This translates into CASSYNRGDTEAFF.

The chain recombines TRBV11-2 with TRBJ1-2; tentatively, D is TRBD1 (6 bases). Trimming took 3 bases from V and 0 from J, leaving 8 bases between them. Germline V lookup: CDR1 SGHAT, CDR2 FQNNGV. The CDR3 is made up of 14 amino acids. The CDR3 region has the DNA TGTGCCAGCAGCTTGAGGGGGGCTAACTATGGCTACACCTTC. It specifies CASSLRGANYGYTF. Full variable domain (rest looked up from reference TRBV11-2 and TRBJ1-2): EAGVAQSPRYKIIEKRQSVAFWCNPISGHATLYWYQQILGQGPKLLIQFQNNGVVDDSQLPKDRFSAERLKGVDSTLKIQPAKLEDSAVYLCASSLRGANYGYTFGSGTRLTVV.

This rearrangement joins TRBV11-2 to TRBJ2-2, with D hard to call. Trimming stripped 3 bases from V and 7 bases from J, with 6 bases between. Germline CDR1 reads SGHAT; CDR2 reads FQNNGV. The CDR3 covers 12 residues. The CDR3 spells CASSFVIGELFF. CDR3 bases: TGTGCCAGCAGCTTTGTGATCGGGGAGCTGTTTTTT.

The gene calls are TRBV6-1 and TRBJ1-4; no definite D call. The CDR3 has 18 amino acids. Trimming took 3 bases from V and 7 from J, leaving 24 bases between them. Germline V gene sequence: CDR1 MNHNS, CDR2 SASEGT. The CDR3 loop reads CASSERESGSSLGEKLFF. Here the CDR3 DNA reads TGTGCCAGCAGTGAGAGGGAGTCAGGATCCAGTTTGGGTGAAAAACTGTTTTTT.

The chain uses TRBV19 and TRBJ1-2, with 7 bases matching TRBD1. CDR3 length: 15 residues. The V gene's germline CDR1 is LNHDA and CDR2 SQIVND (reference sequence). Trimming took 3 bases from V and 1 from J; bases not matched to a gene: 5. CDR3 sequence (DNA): TGTGCCAGTAGTATTCGACAGGGTCGTAACTATGGCTACACCTTC. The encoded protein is CASSIRQGRNYGYTF.

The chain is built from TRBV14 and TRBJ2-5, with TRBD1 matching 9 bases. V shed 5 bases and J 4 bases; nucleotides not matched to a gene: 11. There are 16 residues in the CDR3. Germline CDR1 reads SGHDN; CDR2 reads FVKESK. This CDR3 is CASSEPGTGFGETQYF. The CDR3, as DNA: TGTGCCAGCAGCGAACCCGGGACAGGGTTTGGAGAGACCCAGTACTTC.

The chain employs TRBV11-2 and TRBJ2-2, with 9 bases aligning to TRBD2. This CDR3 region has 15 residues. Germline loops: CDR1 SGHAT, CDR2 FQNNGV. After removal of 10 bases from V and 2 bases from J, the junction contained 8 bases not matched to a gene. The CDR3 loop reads CAIGAGGRNTGELFF. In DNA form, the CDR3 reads TGTGCCATCGGAGCGGGAGGCCGTAACACCGGGGAGCTGTTTTTT.

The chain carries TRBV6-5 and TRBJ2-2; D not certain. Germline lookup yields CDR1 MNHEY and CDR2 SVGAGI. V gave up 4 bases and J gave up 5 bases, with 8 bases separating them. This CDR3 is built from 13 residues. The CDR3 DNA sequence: TGTGCCAGCAGTTTCCTGGGGACCGGGGAGCTGTTTTTT. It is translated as CASSFLGTGELFF.